Included here is one TCR beta chain sequence, with context. The antigen is undetermined. The sample is drawn from a study of shared clonotypes between healthy human individuals. As for the study in general: Sampling drew on donors who were a couple of women and three men aged 18 to 49. Study conclusions and caveats: Only blood was sampled, and tissue TCR repertoires likely differ from blood ones.

None of the donors, who were healthy HIV-negative adults, had recently had acute infections or vaccinations. The unsorted PBMC sample used ten immunoSEQ deep assay plates. Repertoires were generated with immunoSEQ multiplex PCR, while TCRdb's copy carries only in-frame clones and drops some. The sample lists hundreds of thousands of clones; roughly 72% were seen once. The TCR comes from a woman between 40 and 55 years old in good health. Some clones in this sample may be carry-over from other donors' samples. Sequences were obtained from PBMCs.

This CDR3 reads CASSQQGFYNTIYF. The CDR3 nucleotides read TGTGCCAGCAGTCAGCAGGGTTTTTACAACACCATATATTTT. The gene calls are TRBV28 and TRBJ1-3; TRBD1 might be the D (5 bases). Germline V lookup: CDR1 MDHEN, CDR2 SYDVKM. The CDR3 is made up of 14 amino acids. V gave up 5 bases and J gave up 7 bases, with 15 bases separating them.